Following are 26 T cell receptor beta chains from one sample sequenced in a study of blood T cell repertoires in COVID-19. Sequencing was performed with immunoSEQ multiplex PCR; in TCRdb, only in-frame clones are kept and a portion is missing. The sample yields 250,000 or so clones, more than 65% seen once. The sample was PBMCs or T cells enriched from blood (not recorded which). The receptors were sampled from a man in his fifties or sixties who had recovered from COVID-19.

The V and J genes are TRBV19 and TRBJ2-1, with TRBD2 matching 8 bases. This CDR3 comprises 14 residues. Trimming removed 8 bases from V and 0 bases from J; junction bases left unmatched: 3. Germline-derived CDR1 and CDR2 are LNHDA and SQIVND (reference sequence). The chain's CDR3 is CASGSGISYNEQFF. CDR3 nucleotides: TGTGCCAGTGGTAGCGGGATCTCCTACAATGAGCAGTTCTTC.

The gene calls are TRBV18 and TRBJ2-5, with unresolved D. With 0 bases removed from V and 2 bases from J, the gap between germline ends came to 7 bases. This CDR3 is built from 14 residues. CDR1 and CDR2 (germline): KGHSH, LQKENI. CDR3 coding DNA: TGTGCCAGCTCACCACCGAACGAGCAAGAGACCCAGTACTTC. Protein sequence: CASSPPNEQETQYF.

The chain is built from TRBV7-9 and TRBJ2-1, with a possible D match to TRBD2 (6 bases). The CDR3 spans 16 residues. V was trimmed by 7 bases and J by 5 bases, leaving 21 bases between them. CDR1 is SEHNR and CDR2 is FQNEAQ in the germline V gene (reference sequence). CDR3 loop: CASTPLRDSSHNEQFF. The CDR3 nucleotides read TGTGCCAGCACTCCTCTCCGGGACTCTAGCCACAATGAGCAGTTCTTC.

The chain joins TRBV5-4 to TRBJ1-1; perhaps TRBD1 as D (5 bases). Looked up from germline, CDR1 is SGHNT and CDR2 is YYREEE (reference sequence). The V end lost 1 base, the J end lost 0 bases, and 10 bases lay between the germline ends. CDR3 length equals 15 residues. Here the CDR3 DNA reads TGTGCCAGCAGCTTGCCCCAGGGTATGAACACTGAAGCTTTCTTT. Protein sequence: CASSLPQGMNTEAFF.

The chain links TRBV7-3 to TRBJ1-1; D perhaps matches TRBD1 (6 bases). This CDR3 is 16 amino acids long. Trimming shortened V by 1 base and J by 6 bases, and 18 bases separated the two germline ends. Germline CDR1 SGHTA, CDR2 FQGTGA. CDR3 bases: TGTGCCAGCAGCTTAAGTGGTAGGGCAGGGGTATCTGAAGCTTTCTTT. This translates into CASSLSGRAGVSEAFF.

The rearrangement links TRBV29-1 to TRBJ2-7; D is unresolved. Per germline, CDR1 SQVTM and CDR2 ANQGSEA. CDR3 size: 12 residues. Trimming pared 6 bases from V and 0 bases from J, leaving 9 bases between. In nucleotides, the CDR3 is TGCAGCGTAGCGCGCGGCTCCTACGAGCAGTACTTC. This codes for CSVARGSYEQYF.

This clone was picked up a small number of times. The V call is TRBV27, the J call TRBJ1-6; D gene ambiguous. CDR3 length: 15 amino acids. Germline V CDR1 and CDR2: MNHEY, SMNVEV (reference sequence). V lost 8 bases to trimming and J lost 3 bases, with 14 bases between them. CDR3 loop: CASSQDFYYNSPLHF. DNA for the CDR3: TGTGCCAGCTCCCAAGACTTCTACTATAATTCACCCCTCCACTTT.

The chain combines TRBV30 with TRBJ2-1; 10 bases map to TRBD2. The germline CDR1 and CDR2 sequences are GTSNPN and SVGIG (reference sequence). This CDR3 comprises 16 residues. Trimming at V came to 3 bases and at J to 7 bases, leaving 12 bases not matched to a gene. CDR3 loop: CAWRIIPGLARNEQFF. CDR3 nucleotide sequence: TGTGCCTGGAGGATTATACCGGGACTAGCGAGAAATGAGCAGTTCTTC.

The chain joins TRBV7-2 to TRBJ1-2; D not resolved. CDR1 is SGHTA, CDR2 FQGNSA, per germline. This CDR3 contains 13 residues. The germline V and J ends were trimmed by 5 bases and 6 bases, with 13 bases remaining between them. This CDR3 is CASSRGQVDGYTF. The CDR3 nucleotides read TGTGCCAGCAGCCGCGGGCAGGTTGATGGCTACACCTTC.

This clone was detected only a few times. V is TRBV20-1 and J is TRBJ2-5, with D perhaps matching TRBD2 (5 bases). The V gene's germline CDR1 is DFQATT and CDR2 SNEGSKA (reference sequence). This CDR3 comprises 11 residues. V lost 3 bases to trimming and J lost 9 bases, with 11 bases between them. The CDR3 nucleotides are TGCAGTGCTAGCTCAGCGGAGCCCCAGTACTTC. This encodes CSASSAEPQYF.

The chain links TRBV9 to TRBJ2-1; D is perhaps TRBD2 (5 bases). Germline V gene data show CDR1 as SGDLS and CDR2 as YYNGEE. This CDR3 comprises 16 residues. Trimming stripped 3 bases from V and 7 bases from J, with 20 bases between. The CDR3 loop is CASSAGGGLYWNEQFF. The CDR3 DNA sequence: TGTGCCAGCAGCGCCGGAGGCGGGCTCTACTGGAATGAGCAGTTCTTC.

This chain connects TRBV19 to TRBJ1-5; D is ambiguous. This CDR3 has 13 amino acids. Per germline, CDR1 LNHDA and CDR2 SQIVND (reference sequence). V was pared by 8 bases and J by 6 bases, with 14 bases between. This CDR3 is CASRSEVFQPQHF. The CDR3 nucleotides read TGTGCCAGTCGGTCGGAGGTTTTTCAGCCCCAGCATTTT.

This chain joins TRBV5-6 and TRBJ1-2, with D possibly TRBD1 on 6 matching bases. Trimming pared 4 bases from V and 7 bases from J, leaving 17 bases between. Germline V gene sequence: CDR1 SGHDT, CDR2 YYEEEE. The CDR3 has 14 residues. CDR3 sequence (DNA): TGTGCCAGCAGCCACCGGGGGGGGGCGCGTGGCTACACCTTC. It specifies CASSHRGGARGYTF.

This sequence joins TRBV6-5 and TRBJ1-4; no reliable D call. The germline gives CDR1 MNHEY, CDR2 SVGAGI. Trimming removed 10 bases at V and 12 bases at J, with 21 bases between. There are 13 residues in the CDR3. CDR3 protein: CATGGTHAEELFF. The CDR3 DNA follows: TGTGCCACTGGAGGAACACACGCGGAGGAACTGTTTTTT.

This clone showed up just once. J is TRBJ1-6 and V is TRBV27, with TRBD1 identical over 7 bases. V shed 5 bases and J 6 bases; nucleotides not matched to a gene: 7. The CDR3 covers 15 residues. CDR1 MNHEY and CDR2 SMNVEV come from the germline V gene (reference sequence). The CDR3 DNA reads TGTGCCAGCAGTCTAGGACAGGCCATTAATTCACCCCTCCACTTT. It specifies CASSLGQAINSPLHF.

This clone showed up just a few times. This rearrangement joins TRBV21-1 to TRBJ2-7; TRBD1 is the table's D call, not checked against the DNA. TRBV21-1 is a pseudogene. The CDR3 runs 13 residues. CDR3 DNA sequence: TGTGCCGTTCGTGGGACAGAGATCTACGAGCAGTACTTC. Translated: CAVRGTEIYEQYF.

The V gene is TRBV7-9, the J gene TRBJ2-7, with a weak D call TRBD1 (5 bases). The CDR3 is made up of 15 amino acids. Trimming left V 2 bases short and J 2 bases short, with 13 bases between. Germline CDR1 reads SEHNR; CDR2 reads FQNEAQ (reference sequence). Here the CDR3 reads CASSLQQATAYEQYF. The CDR3 DNA follows: TGTGCCAGCAGCTTACAACAGGCGACCGCCTACGAGCAGTACTTC. The full variable domain, completed using reference TRBV7-9 and TRBJ2-7, is DTGVSQNPRHKITKRGQNVTFRCDPISEHNRLYWYRQTLGQGPEFLTYFQNEAQLEKSRLLSDRFSAERPKGSFSTLEIQRTEQGDSAMYLCASSLQQATAYEQYFGPGTRLTVT.

V is TRBV7-2 and J is TRBJ1-2; TRBD1 aligns across 9 bases. Unmatched junction bases numbered 8, after V lost 5 bases and J lost 7 bases. Germline lookup yields CDR1 SGHTA and CDR2 FQGNSA. The CDR3 is made up of 14 amino acids. DNA for the CDR3: TGTGCCAGCAGCACTACCGGGACAGGGTTTGGCTACACCTTC. Protein product: CASSTTGTGFGYTF.

This sequence joins TRBV7-6 and TRBJ1-3; possible D gene TRBD1, 6 bases. Deletions cut 5 bases from V and 0 bases from J, with 11 bases between. Germline CDR1 SGHVS, CDR2 FNYEAQ. The CDR3 sequence is 15 residues long. Written as DNA, the CDR3 is TGTGCCAGCAGCGGAGGACAGAACTCTGGAAACACCATATATTTT. Translated: CASSGGQNSGNTIYF.

The chain employs TRBV5-6 and TRBJ1-2, with D perhaps TRBD1 (5 bases). This CDR3 is built from 14 residues. Looked up from germline, CDR1 is SGHDT and CDR2 is YYEEEE. The germline V and J ends were trimmed by 4 bases and 3 bases, with 13 bases remaining between them. In DNA, the CDR3 is TGTGCCAGCAGCCTAGACAGCGTTGACTATGGCTACACCTTC. Translating it yields CASSLDSVDYGYTF. The entire variable domain, with the rest obtained from reference TRBV5-6 and TRBJ1-2, is as follows: DAGVTQSPTHLIKTRGQQVTLRCSPKSGHDTVSWYQQALGQGPQFIFQYYEEEERQRGNFPDRFSGHQFPNYSSELNVNALLLGDSALYLCASSLDSVDYGYTFGSGTRLTVV.

The chain employs TRBV2 and TRBJ1-6; weak D call: TRBD1 (5 bases). V shed 6 bases and J shed 7 bases, with 13 bases lying between them. Looked up from germline, CDR1 is SNHLY and CDR2 is FYNNEI. CDR3 length equals 14 residues. Here the CDR3 reads CASSTHQGNSPLHF. The CDR3 DNA is TGTGCCAGCAGCACCCATCAGGGAAATTCACCCCTCCACTTT.

This rearrangement joins TRBV12-3 or TRBV12-4 to TRBJ2-1, with D perhaps TRBD1 (6 bases). V lost 5 bases and J 8 bases, leaving 10 bases between the germline ends. CDR3 length: 12 amino acids. The DNA of the CDR3 is TGTGCCAGCAGTATCAGGGGCGATGAGCAGTTCTTC. It is translated as CASSIRGDEQFF.

The chain joins TRBV30 to TRBJ2-1; 13 bases are a match to TRBD2. Unmatched junction bases numbered 7, after V lost 1 base and J lost 7 bases. This CDR3 has 16 amino acids. Germline V lookup: CDR1 GTSNPN, CDR2 SVGIG (reference sequence). DNA of the CDR3: TGTGCCTGGAGTGGGGGCCGACTAGCGGGGGGAAATGAGCAGTTCTTC. Protein sequence: CAWSGGRLAGGNEQFF.

In its sample, this clone was seen a few times. The chain combines TRBV7-2 with TRBJ1-3; 9 nucleotides agree with TRBD1. Looked up from germline, CDR1 is SGHTA and CDR2 is FQGNSA. Trimming at V came to 5 bases and at J to 4 bases, leaving 3 bases not matched to a gene. There are 14 residues in the CDR3. The CDR3 sequence is CASSGTGIGNTIYF. CDR3 bases: TGTGCCAGCAGCGGGACAGGGATCGGAAACACCATATATTTT.

CDR3 DNA: TGCGCCAGCAGCCAAAGGGGACAGTATAATTCACCCCTCCACTTT. Protein product: CASSQRGQYNSPLHF. The rearrangement uses TRBV5-1 and TRBJ1-6, with TRBD1 matching over 7 bases. The CDR3 length is 15 residues. CDR1 SGHRS and CDR2 YFSETQ come from the germline V gene. With 4 bases clipped from V and 4 bases from J, the junction kept 5 bases outside the gene matches.

This chain connects TRBV29-1 to TRBJ2-1; D ambiguous. Germline values: CDR1 SQVTM, CDR2 ANQGSEA. The CDR3 runs to 12 residues. The ends were cut back, 3 bases at V and 7 bases at J, with 10 bases in the middle. The DNA for the CDR3 is TGCAGCGTTGAGGCCAGGTTTAATGAGCAGTTCTTC. Amino acid sequence: CSVEARFNEQFF.